Following are 15 T cell receptor beta chains from one sample sequenced in a study of cytomegalovirus exposure and HLA in healthy donors (dated by TCRdb to between 2016 and 2019). Library preparation was by the immunoSEQ multiplex PCR assay. For the multiplex PCR, a mixture combining 60 forward primers for TCR Vbeta segments and 13 reverse primers for TCR Jbeta segments was used. The source is immuneACCESS, and TCRdb retained only in-frame sequences with V and J called. Part of the clones is not carried over; for the studies checked, unresolved V genes explain less than half of this, and the remainder is unexplained. The sample data list 200,000 to 250,000 clones, and 80% to 90% of these were observed just once. The ten largest clones take up 2.9% of the sample. The specimen sequenced was PBMCs. The receptors come from a young man in good health and CMV-seronegative.

This clone turned up a few times. This rearrangement joins TRBV10-3 to TRBJ1-2; 8 nucleotides match TRBD1. The CDR3 has 15 amino acids. V lost 9 bases and J lost 3; bases outside the gene matches: 12. CDR1 and CDR2 from the germline V gene are ENHRY and SYGVKD. CDR3 in amino acids: CAIRAGGARHYGYTF. The CDR3 DNA reads TGTGCCATAAGGGCAGGGGGCGCTCGGCACTATGGCTACACCTTC.

The table lists this clone with a count of one. The chain carries TRBV2 and TRBJ2-2, with D maybe TRBD1 (6 bases). The CDR3 sequence is 13 residues long. Trimming shortened V by 8 bases and J by 8 bases, and 15 bases separated the two germline ends. The germline V gene has CDR1 SNHLY and CDR2 FYNNEI. The CDR3 bases are TGTGCCAGCGCGGACAGCCGCCCAGGGGAGCTGTTTTTT. This sequence encodes CASADSRPGELFF.

V gene TRBV5-1 combines with J gene TRBJ1-2; TRBD1 might be the D (6 bases). V gave up 1 base and J gave up 0 bases, with 10 bases separating them. The CDR3 runs 15 residues. The germline gives CDR1 SGHRS, CDR2 YFSETQ. CDR3 amino acids: CASSLRGNPNYGYTF. DNA of the CDR3: TGCGCCAGCAGCTTGAGGGGGAATCCTAACTATGGCTACACCTTC.

The chain couples TRBV6-6 to TRBJ2-1, with a weak D call TRBD1 (6 bases). Per germline, CDR1 MNHNY and CDR2 SVGAGI (reference sequence). The CDR3 runs to 15 residues. Trimming shortened V by 5 bases and J by 3 bases, and 14 bases separated the two germline ends. The CDR3 is CASSNGQLHYNEQFF. CDR3 in DNA: TGTGCCAGCAGTAACGGACAGCTCCACTACAATGAGCAGTTCTTC.

A few counts support this clone. The chain is built from TRBV7-9 and TRBJ1-1; maybe TRBD1 (6 bases). Per germline, CDR1 SEHNR and CDR2 FQNEAQ (reference sequence). The ends were cut back, 3 bases at V and 3 bases at J, with 17 bases in the middle. The CDR3 loop spans 16 amino acids. CDR3 in DNA: TGTGCCAGCAGCTTTGGGTCCGGGACAAAAGACACTGAAGCTTTCTTT. Its translation is CASSFGSGTKDTEAFF.

The J gene is TRBJ2-5, the V gene TRBV4-2; TRBD2 aligns across 7 bases. The end of the DNA is better explained by TRBJ2-7, so the J call may be wrong. Germline values: CDR1 LGHNA, CDR2 YNFKEQ. The CDR3 loop spans 17 amino acids. This CDR3 is CASSQGGSGRLSYEQYF. DNA for the CDR3: TGTGCCAGCAGCCAAGGGGGTAGCGGGCGACTCTCCTACGAGCAGTACTTC.

CDR3 nucleotides: TGTGCCAGCAGCTTACCAACCGGGACAGGGTTCAATGAGCAGTTCTTC. This sequence encodes CASSLPTGTGFNEQFF. The chain has TRBV7-6 and TRBJ2-1; the match to TRBD1 covers 9 bases. The CDR3 is 16 residues long. Germline lookup yields CDR1 SGHVS and CDR2 FNYEAQ. V trimming: 2 bases; J trimming: 6 bases; junction bases outside the gene matches: 8.

This chain connects TRBV14 to TRBJ2-7; possible D gene TRBD2, 6 bases. Germline values: CDR1 SGHDN, CDR2 FVKESK. The ends were cut back, 4 bases at V and 4 bases at J, with 20 bases in the middle. The CDR3 runs to 16 residues. The CDR3: CASSRGGRRLLYEQYF. The CDR3 DNA reads as TGTGCCAGCAGCCGGGGAGGTCGCAGGCTGCTTTACGAGCAGTACTTC.

This sequence joins TRBV5-1 and TRBJ1-6; D is ambiguous. Trimming removed 0 bases from V and 5 bases from J, with 15 bases in between. CDR1 is SGHRS and CDR2 is YFSETQ in the germline V gene. This CDR3 contains 17 residues. The CDR3 DNA follows: TGCGCCAGCAGCTTGGACCCCCAGAACGCAAATAATTCACCCCTCCACTTT. Translated, it gives CASSLDPQNANNSPLHF. The complete variable domain, with remaining parts taken from reference TRBV5-1 and TRBJ1-6, reads KAGVTQTPRYLIKTRGQQVTLSCSPISGHRSVSWYQQTPGQGLQFLFEYFSETQRNKGNFPGRFSGRQFSNSRSEMNVSTLELGDSALYLCASSLDPQNANNSPLHFGNGTRLTVT.

The sample holds a few counts of this clone. The rearrangement joins TRBV2 to TRBJ2-7, with no clear D. CDR1 is SNHLY and CDR2 is FYNNEI in the germline V gene. This CDR3 region has 13 residues. V lost 2 bases, J lost 12 bases, and 17 bases lay in between. CDR3 in DNA: TGTGCCAGCAGTGAAACCCCCGTCGGGTTGCGGTACTTC. It translates to CASSETPVGLRYF.

The chain has TRBV4-1 and TRBJ2-3; 10 bases align to TRBD2. Trimming at V came to 0 bases and at J to 4 bases, leaving 4 bases not matched to a gene. Germline V gene sequence: CDR1 MGHRA, CDR2 YSYEKL. The CDR3 consists of 16 residues. CDR3: CASSQEAGGLADTQYF. CDR3 bases: TGCGCCAGCAGCCAAGAAGCGGGGGGGCTTGCAGATACGCAGTATTTT.

The sample holds a few counts of this clone. The J gene is TRBJ2-2, the V gene TRBV5-4, with 8 bases fitting TRBD2. Germline V CDR1 and CDR2: SGHNT, YYREEE (reference sequence). The trim removed 4 bases at V and 7 bases at J, leaving 0 bases unmatched. The CDR3 totals 12 residues. CDR3 coding DNA: TGTGCCAGCAGCCGGGAGGGCGGGGAGCTGTTTTTT. The encoded protein is CASSREGGELFF.

This clone was detected only a few times. This sequence joins TRBV5-6 and TRBJ2-2; 7 bases are a match to TRBD1. The germline CDR1 and CDR2 sequences are SGHDT and YYEEEE. V was pared by 4 bases and J by 0 bases, with 3 bases of the junction left unmatched. The CDR3 is 15 amino acids. The CDR3 sequence is CASSIQGTNTGELFF. The CDR3 nucleotides are TGTGCCAGCAGCATACAGGGGACGAACACCGGGGAGCTGTTTTTT.

Concerning this clone itself: At one boundary the junction diverges from the germline segment, which might be a read error. The chain joins TRBV20-1 to TRBJ2-7; D gene unclear. The germline V gene has CDR1 DFQATT and CDR2 SNEGSKA (reference sequence). The CDR3 is 10 residues long. The CDR3 DNA is TGCAGTGCTAGGGTAGATACGGAGAACTTC. It specifies CSARVDTENF.

This sequence joins TRBV28 and TRBJ2-2; perhaps TRBD1 as D (6 bases). CDR1 and CDR2 (germline): MDHEN, SYDVKM. The V and J ends lost 5 bases and 0 bases respectively, with 10 bases between them. The CDR3 is 15 residues long. CDR3 sequence (DNA): TGTGCCAGCAGTCGTGGACAGACGAACACCGGGGAGCTGTTTTTT. This encodes CASSRGQTNTGELFF.